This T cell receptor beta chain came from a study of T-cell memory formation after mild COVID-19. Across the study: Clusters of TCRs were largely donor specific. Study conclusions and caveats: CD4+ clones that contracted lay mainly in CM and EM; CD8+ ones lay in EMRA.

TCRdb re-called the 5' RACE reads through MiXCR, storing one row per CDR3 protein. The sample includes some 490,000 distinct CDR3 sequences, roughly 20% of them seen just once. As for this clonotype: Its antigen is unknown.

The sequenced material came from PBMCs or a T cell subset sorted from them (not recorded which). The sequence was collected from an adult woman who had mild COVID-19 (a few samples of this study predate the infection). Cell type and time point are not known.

This CDR3 reads CASSLGTVRRDIQYF. The CDR3 DNA reads as TGTGCCAGCAGCTTAGGGACAGTCCGGAGAGACATTCAGTACTTC. The rearrangement joins TRBV7-2 to TRBJ2-4; possibly TRBD1 for D (6 bases). Per germline, CDR1 SGHTA and CDR2 FQGNSA. The CDR3 covers 15 residues. Trimming cost V 1 base and J 8 bases, with 15 bases left between them.